One sample yielded the 32 T cell receptor beta chains listed below, sequenced in a study of shared clonotypes between healthy human individuals. This table comes from immunoSEQ multiplex PCR, and its TCRdb copy is limited to in-frame clones, with some not included. The sample lists millions of clones, approximately 95% seen once, with approximately 0.13% in the top ten. The sequenced sample was naive CD4+ T cells sorted from blood. The subset here: CD45RA+ positively selected. These receptors all come from a man aged 18-30 years in good health.

The V gene is TRBV2, the J gene TRBJ1-1; TRBD1 matches 7 bases. Germline CDR1 SNHLY, CDR2 FYNNEI. V lost 9 bases and J lost 2; bases outside the gene matches: 6. The CDR3 length is 13 residues. DNA of the CDR3: TGTGCCAGAAAGGGACAGATTAACACTGAAGCTTTCTTT. Protein sequence: CARKGQINTEAFF.

Concerning this clone itself: Other DNA sequences in this specimen translate into the identical CDR3. This sequence joins TRBV7-2 and TRBJ1-5; 9 bases line up with TRBD1. Germline lookup yields CDR1 SGHTA and CDR2 FQGNSA. Losses at the gene ends were 4 bases for V and 5 bases for J; bases not matched to a gene: 3. The CDR3 totals 14 residues. This CDR3 reads CASSSRQGDQPQHF. CDR3 sequence (DNA): TGTGCCAGCAGCTCCCGACAGGGGGATCAGCCCCAGCATTTT.

The chain uses TRBV5-6 and TRBJ2-7; 9 bases are a match to TRBD2. V lost 0 bases, J lost 5 bases, and 12 bases stayed unmatched. This CDR3 is built from 17 residues. Germline CDR1 SGHDT, CDR2 YYEEEE. DNA for the CDR3: TGTGCCAGCAGCTTGGAGGGGCGGGGGGGCCTCAGCGACGAGCAGTACTTC. Translated, it gives CASSLEGRGGLSDEQYF. Complete variable domain (other parts from reference TRBV5-6 and TRBJ2-7): DAGVTQSPTHLIKTRGQQVTLRCSPKSGHDTVSWYQQALGQGPQFIFQYYEEEERQRGNFPDRFSGHQFPNYSSELNVNALLLGDSALYLCASSLEGRGGLSDEQYFGPGTRLTVT.

A single count supports this clone. The chain couples TRBV7-2 to TRBJ2-5, with D possibly being TRBD2 (6 bases). The CDR3 sequence is 16 residues long. Looked up from germline, CDR1 is SGHTA and CDR2 is FQGNSA. The V end was cut by 5 bases, the J end by 5 bases, with 21 bases between. CDR3 DNA: TGTGCCAGCAGCACCTTTCCGGGACTCTCCAGGGAGACCCAGTACTTC. Residues: CASSTFPGLSRETQYF.

The V gene is TRBV10-3, the J gene TRBJ1-1; no clear D gene. The CDR3 is made up of 14 amino acids. From germline, CDR1 is ENHRY and CDR2 SYGVKD. The germline V and J ends were trimmed by 7 bases and 1 base, with 13 bases remaining between them. The CDR3 loop is CAITSGEPNTEAFF. The CDR3 region has the DNA TGTGCCATCACCTCGGGTGAACCGAACACTGAAGCTTTCTTT.

As for this clone: The junction departs from the called germline gene at one end, perhaps through a read error. In nucleotides, the CDR3 is TGTGCCATCGGGGGAGGGGACAACGTCCTGACTTTC. Its translation: CAIGGGDNVLTF. V usage is TRBV10-3 and J usage is TRBJ2-6, with 7 bases identical to TRBD2. CDR1 and CDR2 from the germline V gene are ENHRY and SYGVKD. The CDR3 is 12 amino acids.

This chain joins TRBV5-1 and TRBJ1-2, with D unclear. The V gene's germline CDR1 is SGHRS and CDR2 YFSETQ. This CDR3 contains 16 residues. V lost 0 bases and J lost 6, with 18 bases in between. In DNA, the CDR3 is TGCGCCAGCAGCTTGGCCTTCGGACTCGGGAGCAATGGCTACACCTTC. Protein: CASSLAFGLGSNGYTF.

The rearrangement joins TRBV14 to TRBJ2-1; D is perhaps TRBD1 (5 bases). Trimming took 1 base from V and 9 from J, leaving 10 bases between them. Germline loops: CDR1 SGHDN, CDR2 FVKESK. This CDR3 is built from 13 residues. The CDR3 sequence: CASSQGRVGEQFF. CDR3 DNA: TGTGCCAGCAGCCAAGGCAGGGTCGGTGAGCAGTTCTTC. Full variable domain (missing parts from reference TRBV14 and TRBJ2-1): EAGVTQFPSHSVIEKGQTVTLRCDPISGHDNLYWYRRVMGKEIKFLLHFVKESKQDESGMPNNRFLAERTGGTYSTLKVQPAELEDSGVYFCASSQGRVGEQFFGPGTRLTVL.

This chain joins TRBV5-1 and TRBJ1-5; D unresolved. With 3 bases removed from V and 5 bases from J, the gap between germline ends came to 12 bases. Germline V gene lookup returns CDR1 SGHRS and CDR2 YFSETQ. This CDR3 is built from 14 residues. This CDR3 is CASSSVPGDQPQHF. The CDR3 nucleotides are TGCGCCAGCAGCTCCGTCCCCGGCGATCAGCCCCAGCATTTT.

To note about this clone: One base away lies a much larger clone, so this may be a sequencing read error. In the same sample, other DNA sequences code for this CDR3. The chain couples TRBV7-9 to TRBJ2-7; unclear D gene. Germline-derived CDR1 and CDR2 are SEHNR and FQNEAQ (reference sequence). Trimming cost V 4 bases and J 3 bases, with 7 bases left between them. This CDR3 spans 12 amino acids. This CDR3 reads CASSSGRYEQYF. DNA for the CDR3: TGTGCCAGCAGCTCGGGCCGCTACGAGCAGTACTTC.

The chain couples TRBV5-1 to TRBJ2-3; unclear D gene. This CDR3 contains 16 residues. V was shortened by 0 bases and J by 2 bases, with 13 bases between the two germline ends. CDR1 SGHRS and CDR2 YFSETQ come from the germline V gene. The CDR3 DNA follows: TGCGCCAGCAGCTTGGCCCTAGGACCCCCCACAGATACGCAGTATTTT. Encoded protein: CASSLALGPPTDTQYF.

A remark on this clone: A read error may explain this, as a much larger clone is one base away. The chain links TRBV2 to TRBJ2-2, with D possibly TRBD2 on 5 matching bases. There are 14 residues in the CDR3. The germline gives CDR1 SNHLY, CDR2 FYNNEI. In nucleotides, the CDR3 is TGTGCCAGCAGTTTGTCAGGAAACACCGGGGAGCCGTTTTTT. Translation gives CASSLSGNTGEPFF.

The chain couples TRBV12-5 to TRBJ2-5; D might be TRBD1 (5 bases). V was clipped by 1 base and J by 5 bases, with 11 bases between them. From germline, CDR1 is LGHNT and CDR2 FRNRAP. The CDR3 length is 14 residues. The CDR3 spells CASGLGQGLETQYF. DNA for the CDR3: TGTGCTAGTGGTTTGGGGCAGGGTTTGGAGACCCAGTACTTC.

The chain uses TRBV6-5 and TRBJ2-1; 7 bases are shared with TRBD2. The V and J ends lost 6 bases and 3 bases, in that order; junction bases with no gene match: 2. Germline CDR1 reads MNHEY; CDR2 reads SVGAGI. The CDR3 contains 13 residues. This chain's CDR3 is CASRGGYYNEQFF. In nucleotides, the CDR3 is TGTGCCAGCAGGGGAGGGTACTACAATGAGCAGTTCTTC.

The chain carries TRBV5-1 and TRBJ2-2; 8 bases are shared with TRBD1. The CDR3 extends over 15 amino acids. The ends lost 7 bases at V and 1 base at J; junction bases unmatched: 6. Germline CDR1 SGHRS, CDR2 YFSETQ. Written as DNA, the CDR3 is TGCGCCAGCCGGGACAGGTCAATGAACACCGGGGAGCTGTTTTTT. This sequence encodes CASRDRSMNTGELFF.

Comment on this clone: The identical CDR3 is also encoded by other nucleotide sequences in the sample. The gene calls are TRBV4-1 and TRBJ2-7; D uncertain. Between the trimmed V and J ends, which lost 0 bases and 6 bases, there was a span of 6 bases. Germline V CDR1 and CDR2: MGHRA, YSYEKL. This CDR3 contains 12 residues. The CDR3 nucleotides are TGCGCCAGCAGCCAAGAACTGGGCGAGCAGTACTTC. Translated, it gives CASSQELGEQYF.

The V gene is TRBV13, the J gene TRBJ2-7, with 12 bases lining up with TRBD2. Trimming took 3 bases from V and 5 from J; bases not matched to a gene: 8. This CDR3 comprises 16 residues. Germline V gene sequence: CDR1 PRHDT, CDR2 FYEKMQ (reference sequence). The CDR3 sequence is CASSFASGREVDEQYF. In DNA form, the CDR3 reads TGTGCCAGCAGCTTCGCTAGCGGGAGGGAAGTCGACGAGCAGTACTTC.

This chain connects TRBV5-4 to TRBJ2-2; 7 bases are a match to TRBD2. V trimming: 1 base; J trimming: 0 bases; junction bases outside the gene matches: 6. CDR1 and CDR2 (germline): SGHNT, YYREEE (reference sequence). CDR3 length: 17 amino acids. The CDR3 nucleotides are TGTGCCAGCAGCTTGATTTCGGCGGGGGCGAACACCGGGGAGCTGTTTTTT. It encodes CASSLISAGANTGELFF.

The chain couples TRBV2 to TRBJ1-1; D gene uncertain. Between the trimmed V and J ends, which lost 7 bases and 8 bases, there was a span of 17 bases. The CDR3 has 13 residues. Germline CDR1 SNHLY, CDR2 FYNNEI. CDR3 region: CASTLTETKEAFF. CDR3 in DNA: TGTGCCAGCACCCTGACGGAAACGAAAGAAGCTTTCTTT. Full variable domain (rest looked up from reference TRBV2 and TRBJ1-1): EPEVTQTPSHQVTQMGQEVILRCVPISNHLYFYWYRQILGQKVEFLVSFYNNEISEKSEIFDDQFSVERPDGSNFTLKIRSTKLEDSAMYFCASTLTETKEAFFGQGTRLTVV.

This clone was observed once. The rearrangement uses TRBV10-3 and TRBJ1-3; D remains unclear. Germline CDR1 ENHRY, CDR2 SYGVKD. The V gene lost 4 bases and the J gene lost 1 base, with 8 bases spanning the gap. This CDR3 has 14 amino acids. Written as DNA, the CDR3 is TGTGCCATCAGTGCGGGAGGTTCTGGAAACACCATATATTTT. Its protein product is CAISAGGSGNTIYF.

About this clone: Other DNA sequences in the sample encode the same CDR3. The chain employs TRBV28 and TRBJ1-2; D unclear. Trimming stripped 4 bases from V and 2 bases from J, with 5 bases between. CDR3 length: 12 residues. The germline V gene has CDR1 MDHEN and CDR2 SYDVKM. The CDR3, as DNA: TGTGCCAGCAGTTCATTAAACTATGGCTACACCTTC. It is translated as CASSSLNYGYTF.

J is TRBJ2-5 and V is TRBV5-1; 9 nucleotides match TRBD2. Germline values: CDR1 SGHRS, CDR2 YFSETQ. CDR3 length: 18 residues. V lost 4 bases and J lost 5; bases outside the gene matches: 18. CDR3 in amino acids: CASSPLPPIAGAIETQYF. CDR3 bases: TGCGCCAGCAGCCCCCTTCCCCCCATAGCGGGAGCTATTGAGACCCAGTACTTC.

The CDR3 bases are TGCGCCAGCAGCTTCCCCGGGACAGGGAGCACAGATACGCAGTATTTT. It codes for CASSFPGTGSTDTQYF. The J gene is TRBJ2-3, the V gene TRBV5-1, with 9 bases fitting TRBD1. The CDR3 sequence is 16 residues long. Germline V gene data show CDR1 as SGHRS and CDR2 as YFSETQ. Unmatched junction bases numbered 4, after V lost 2 bases and J lost 0 bases.

The chain has TRBV5-4 and TRBJ2-2, with 11 positions matching TRBD2. CDR3 size: 19 residues. CDR1 and CDR2 from the germline V gene are SGHNT and YYREEE (reference sequence). The ends lost 2 bases at V and 3 bases at J; junction bases unmatched: 12. CDR3 region: CASSLGLQLAGADTGELFF. The CDR3 DNA sequence: TGTGCCAGCAGCTTAGGGTTACAACTAGCGGGGGCGGACACCGGGGAGCTGTTTTTT.

V usage is TRBV15 and J usage is TRBJ2-1; possible D gene TRBD2, 5 bases. The length of the CDR3 is 14 residues. Germline V lookup: CDR1 LNHNV, CDR2 YYDKDF (reference sequence). Trimming left V 11 bases short and J 4 bases short, with 18 bases between. Here the CDR3 DNA reads TGTGCCTCCGGGCCTGGCGGGCTTTACAATGAGCAGTTCTTC. Protein sequence: CASGPGGLYNEQFF.

J is TRBJ1-3 and V is TRBV5-6, with D unclear. The CDR3 has 13 residues. V was trimmed by 0 bases and J by 3 bases, leaving 4 bases between them. The germline V gene has CDR1 SGHDT and CDR2 YYEEEE. CDR3 loop: CASSLADGNTIYF. CDR3 in DNA: TGTGCCAGCAGCTTGGCCGATGGAAACACCATATATTTT. Based on the CDR3 plus reference TRBV5-6 and TRBJ1-3, the full variable domain is DAGVTQSPTHLIKTRGQQVTLRCSPKSGHDTVSWYQQALGQGPQFIFQYYEEEERQRGNFPDRFSGHQFPNYSSELNVNALLLGDSALYLCASSLADGNTIYFGEGSWLTVV.

The rearrangement links TRBV10-3 to TRBJ2-7; TRBD2 matches 8 bases. V was pared by 5 bases and J by 0 bases, with 3 bases of the junction left unmatched. CDR1 and CDR2 (germline): ENHRY, SYGVKD. This CDR3 contains 14 residues. The CDR3 spells CAISTGTSSYEQYF. The CDR3 coding sequence is TGTGCCATCAGTACCGGGACTAGCTCCTACGAGCAGTACTTC.

The CDR3 coding sequence is TGTGCCATCAGTGAGTCGTATTCAAATTCAGAAAAACTGTTTTTT. Protein product: CAISESYSNSEKLFF. The rearrangement links TRBV10-3 to TRBJ1-4; D gene uncertain. CDR3 length: 15 residues. Germline V gene sequence: CDR1 ENHRY, CDR2 SYGVKD. Trimming cost V 0 bases and J 8 bases, with 13 bases left between them.

The CDR3 loop is CASSITANYGYTF. The DNA for the CDR3 is TGTGCCAGCAGCATAACAGCGAACTATGGCTACACCTTC. The chain links TRBV5-4 to TRBJ1-2, with unresolved D. Trimming pared 4 bases from V and 2 bases from J, leaving 9 bases between. Germline-derived CDR1 and CDR2 are SGHNT and YYREEE (reference sequence). This CDR3 spans 13 amino acids.

V gene TRBV7-2 combines with J gene TRBJ2-5; D ambiguous. CDR1 is SGHTA, CDR2 FQGNSA, per germline. This CDR3 spans 13 amino acids. V was clipped by 6 bases and J by 5 bases, with 13 bases between them. The DNA of the CDR3 is TGTGCCAGCAGGGACCGGTGGTCGGAGACCCAGTACTTC. Its protein is CASRDRWSETQYF.

V gene TRBV2 combines with J gene TRBJ2-7, with D maybe TRBD2 (6 bases). Germline values: CDR1 SNHLY, CDR2 FYNNEI. CDR3 size: 14 residues. The ends were cut back, 8 bases at V and 2 bases at J, with 16 bases in the middle. The CDR3 DNA reads as TGTGCCAGCCTGCTTAGGGACTCTCCCTACGAGCAGTACTTC. The encoded protein is CASLLRDSPYEQYF.

The V and J genes are TRBV5-6 and TRBJ1-6; D gene uncertain. V shed 8 bases and J shed 0 bases, with 15 bases lying between them. This CDR3 has 16 residues. CDR1 and CDR2 from the germline V gene are SGHDT and YYEEEE. As DNA, the CDR3 is TGTGCCAGTAAGCAGTATGCCAGCTCCTATAATTCACCCCTCCACTTT. Amino acids: CASKQYASSYNSPLHF. The full variable domain, in which reference TRBV5-6 and TRBJ1-6 provide the parts outside the CDR3, is DAGVTQSPTHLIKTRGQQVTLRCSPKSGHDTVSWYQQALGQGPQFIFQYYEEEERQRGNFPDRFSGHQFPNYSSELNVNALLLGDSALYLCASKQYASSYNSPLHFGNGTRLTVT.